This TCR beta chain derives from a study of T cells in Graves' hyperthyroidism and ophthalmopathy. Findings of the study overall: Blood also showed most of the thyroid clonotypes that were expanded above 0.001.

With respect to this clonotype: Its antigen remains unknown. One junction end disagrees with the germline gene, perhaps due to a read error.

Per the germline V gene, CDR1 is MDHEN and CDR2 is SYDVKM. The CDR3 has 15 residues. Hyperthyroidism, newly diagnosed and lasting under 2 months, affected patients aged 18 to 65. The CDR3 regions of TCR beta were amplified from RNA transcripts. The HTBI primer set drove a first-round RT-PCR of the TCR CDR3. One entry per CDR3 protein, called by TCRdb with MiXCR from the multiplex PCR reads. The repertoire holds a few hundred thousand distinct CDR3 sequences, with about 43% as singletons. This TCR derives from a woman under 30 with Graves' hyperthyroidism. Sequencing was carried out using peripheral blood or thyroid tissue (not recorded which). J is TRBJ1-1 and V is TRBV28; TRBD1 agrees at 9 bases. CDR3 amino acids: CASSSTAQGANEALF. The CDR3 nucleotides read TGTGCCAGCAGTTCGACAGCACAGGGGGCTAATGAAGCTCTCTTT.